The 16 T cell receptor beta chains presented below share a single source sample, sequenced in a study of PD-L1 blockade in urothelial cancer (dated by TCRdb to the late 2010s). Receptor libraries were prepared by the immunoSEQ multiplex PCR assay. Not all clones reach the TCRdb copy of this immuneACCESS table, which keeps in-frame sequences only. Checked studies attribute under half of the gap to unresolved V genes and leave the rest unexplained. This sample has about 32,000 clones in its table, and over 70% of those were observed once. The top ten clonotypes cover more than 3% of the sample. The sample was PBMCs, taken around atezolizumab (anti-PD-L1) treatment. The receptors were sampled from a middle-aged man with urothelial cancer.

This chain links TRBV11-2 with TRBJ2-1; TRBD2 is a possible D gene (7 bases). Germline-derived CDR1 and CDR2 are SGHAT and FQNNGV. V dropped 3 bases and J dropped 7 bases, with 16 bases sitting between them. CDR3 length equals 15 residues. This CDR3 is CASSLIGGQLNEQFF. For the CDR3, the DNA is TGTGCCAGCAGCTTGATCGGGGGGCAGCTTAATGAGCAGTTCTTC.

The table lists this clone with a count of one. The V gene is TRBV13, the J gene TRBJ2-7; D possibly corresponds to TRBD2 (5 bases). The CDR3 contains 12 residues. Per the germline V gene, CDR1 is PRHDT and CDR2 is FYEKMQ (reference sequence). V lost 1 base and J lost 7, with 8 bases in between. CDR3 coding DNA: TGTGCCAGCAGCTTAGAGGGAGAAGAGCAGTACTTC. It translates to CASSLEGEEQYF.

The V and J genes are TRBV29-1 and TRBJ2-5; TRBD2 might be the D (6 bases). V dropped 2 bases and J dropped 5 bases, with 12 bases sitting between them. The CDR3 sequence is 13 residues long. Per germline, CDR1 SQVTM and CDR2 ANQGSEA. Here the CDR3 reads CSVEFSGGETQYF. CDR3 sequence (DNA): TGCAGCGTTGAATTTAGCGGTGGTGAGACCCAGTACTTC. The full variable domain, completed using reference TRBV29-1 and TRBJ2-5, is SAVISQKPSRDICQRGTSLTIQCQVDSQVTMMFWYRQQPGQSLTLIATANQGSEATYESGFVIDKFPISRPNLTFSTLTVSNMSPEDSSIYLCSVEFSGGETQYFGPGTRLLVL.

This clone was detected only once. The V call is TRBV9, the J call TRBJ2-2; 9 bases fit TRBD1. CDR1 and CDR2 from the germline V gene are SGDLS and YYNGEE. Trimming removed 0 bases from V and 3 bases from J; junction bases left unmatched: 3. This CDR3 is 16 amino acids long. CDR3 in DNA: TGTGCCAGCAGCGTAGGAGGACAGGGGTACACCGGGGAGCTGTTTTTT. It is translated as CASSVGGQGYTGELFF.

The chain combines TRBV6-5 with TRBJ2-5; TRBD1 aligns across 11 bases. This CDR3 is 16 amino acids long. V shed 2 bases, J shed 2 bases, and the junction held 4 bases outside the gene matches. Germline CDR1 reads MNHEY; CDR2 reads SVGAGI. Here the CDR3 reads CASSYKGTGGQETQYF. Here the CDR3 DNA reads TGTGCCAGCAGTTACAAAGGGACAGGGGGGCAAGAGACCCAGTACTTC.

The chain uses TRBV2 and TRBJ1-3; TRBD1 aligns across 7 bases. Losses at the gene ends were 7 bases for V and 2 bases for J; bases not matched to a gene: 8. Germline V gene lookup returns CDR1 SNHLY and CDR2 FYNNEI. CDR3 length equals 15 residues. CDR3 nucleotides: TGTGCCAGCACCGAAGGAACAGGGGCTGGAAACACCATATATTTT. Translation: CASTEGTGAGNTIYF.

The rearrangement joins TRBV27 to TRBJ1-5; possible D gene TRBD1, 6 bases. The germline V gene has CDR1 MNHEY and CDR2 SMNVEV (reference sequence). This CDR3 comprises 14 residues. Deletions cut 5 bases from V and 3 bases from J, with 11 bases between. In nucleotides, the CDR3 is TGTGCCAGCAGTAAGTCAGGGGACAATCAGCCCCAGCATTTT. As protein: CASSKSGDNQPQHF.

V is TRBV5-4 and J is TRBJ2-2; 7 positions match TRBD2. This CDR3 contains 14 residues. Germline CDR1 is SGHNT and CDR2 is YYREEE (reference sequence). V dropped 2 bases and J dropped 6; count of bases not matched to a gene: 4. CDR3 sequence (DNA): TGTGCCAGCAGCTTTACTAGCGTCCCCGGGGAGCTGTTTTTT. Protein product: CASSFTSVPGELFF.

The rearrangement uses TRBV5-4 and TRBJ1-5, with TRBD1 matching over 7 bases. Germline V gene sequence: CDR1 SGHNT, CDR2 YYREEE (reference sequence). Trimming at V came to 3 bases and at J to 7 bases, leaving 10 bases not matched to a gene. The CDR3 spans 15 residues. The chain's CDR3 is CASSYKGQRAQPQHF. The CDR3 nucleotides are TGTGCCAGCAGCTACAAGGGACAGCGAGCCCAGCCCCAGCATTTT.

This chain links TRBV28 with TRBJ1-4; TRBD1 aligns across 8 bases. The J segment lost 10 bases and the V segment lost 5 bases, leaving 6 bases of the junction unmatched. The CDR3 totals 13 residues. The germline V gene encodes CDR1 MDHEN and CDR2 SYDVKM. For the CDR3, the DNA is TGTGCCAGCAGTCCCCCCGGACAGGGAAAACTGTTTTTT. This translates into CASSPPGQGKLFF.

This clone was seen a handful of times. The rearrangement links TRBV27 to TRBJ1-6, with TRBD1 identical over 10 bases. The trim removed 10 bases at V and 7 bases at J, leaving 13 bases unmatched. The CDR3 sequence is 16 residues long. Per germline, CDR1 MNHEY and CDR2 SMNVEV (reference sequence). Here the CDR3 reads CATLPGGQGRNSPLHF. CDR3 DNA sequence: TGTGCCACCCTACCGGGGGGACAGGGGAGGAATTCACCCCTCCACTTT.

This rearrangement joins TRBV30 to TRBJ2-1, with D unresolved. The CDR3 consists of 17 residues. The germline gives CDR1 GTSNPN, CDR2 SVGIG (reference sequence). The ends were cut back, 4 bases at V and 9 bases at J, with 28 bases in the middle. CDR3 sequence reads: CAWNSLYRLHNDGEQFF. The DNA for the CDR3 is TGTGCCTGGAACTCTTTATATCGACTTCACAACGACGGTGAGCAGTTCTTC.

The V gene is TRBV7-9, the J gene TRBJ2-6; weak D call: TRBD1 (7 bases). Between the trimmed V and J ends, which lost 5 bases and 0 bases, there was a span of 20 bases. Germline CDR1 SEHNR, CDR2 FQNEAQ (reference sequence). This CDR3 is 19 amino acids long. The CDR3: CASSVNLRDRISGANVLTF. As DNA, the CDR3 is TGTGCCAGCAGCGTTAACTTGCGGGACAGAATCTCTGGGGCCAACGTCCTGACTTTC.

The gene calls are TRBV30 and TRBJ2-7; 12 nucleotides align to TRBD2. V trimming: 3 bases; J trimming: 5 bases; junction bases outside the gene matches: 8. In germline, CDR1 is GTSNPN, CDR2 SVGIG (reference sequence). This CDR3 comprises 15 residues. The CDR3 sequence: CAWRRLAGVHDEQYF. CDR3 nucleotides: TGTGCCTGGAGGAGACTAGCGGGAGTTCACGACGAGCAGTACTTC.

The chain couples TRBV11-2 to TRBJ2-7; TRBD1 aligns across 7 bases. Trimming cost V 3 bases and J 3 bases; bases outside gene matches: 8. CDR3 length: 15 residues. The germline V gene has CDR1 SGHAT and CDR2 FQNNGV. The CDR3 region has the DNA TGTGCCAGCAGCTTCACCTCGGGACAGCGCTACGAGCAGTACTTC. It translates to CASSFTSGQRYEQYF.

The CDR3 coding sequence is TGTGCCAGCAGTTCTTTATTCTCTGGAAACACCATATATTTT. Translation gives CASSSLFSGNTIYF. The rearrangement links TRBV28 to TRBJ1-3; D is unresolved. Germline V gene lookup returns CDR1 MDHEN and CDR2 SYDVKM. The CDR3 is 14 residues long. Trimming shortened V by 4 bases and J by 0 bases, and 7 bases separated the two germline ends.